The 27 T cell receptor beta chains listed next were all sequenced from one sample in a study of shared clonotypes between healthy human individuals. Profiling relied on immunoSEQ multiplex PCR, and the TCRdb table lists in-frame clones only, not all of them. Counted here are a few hundred thousand clones, 70% to 80% occurring once; the ten biggest clones make up more than 10%. Sequencing was done on a sample of PBMCs. All receptors come from a woman aged 40 to 50 in good health. Some clones in this sample may be carry-over from other donors' samples.

The J gene is TRBJ2-7, the V gene TRBV23-1; D call uncertain. TRBV23-1 is an ORF, with its function uncertain. The ends were cut back, 4 bases at V and 5 bases at J, with 18 bases in the middle. The CDR3 extends over 15 amino acids. CDR3: CASSPMDGISNEQYF. The CDR3 DNA sequence: TGCGCCAGCAGTCCTATGGACGGCATCTCTAACGAGCAGTACTTC.

A word on this clone: The same CDR3 arises from other DNA sequences in this sample as well. The V and J genes are TRBV2 and TRBJ2-5; D is ambiguous. Germline CDR1 SNHLY, CDR2 FYNNEI. The CDR3 consists of 11 residues. The ends were cut back, 8 bases at V and 2 bases at J, with 6 bases in the middle. The CDR3 DNA reads TGTGCCAGCTCTGGGCAAGAGACCCAGTACTTC. This sequence encodes CASSGQETQYF.

The chain carries TRBV28 and TRBJ2-7; maybe TRBD2 (6 bases). Germline V gene sequence: CDR1 MDHEN, CDR2 SYDVKM. With 6 bases removed from V and 1 base from J, the gap between germline ends came to 16 bases. The CDR3 covers 15 residues. The CDR3 is CASSFAGTRSYEQYF. The CDR3 DNA reads as TGTGCCAGCAGCTTTGCGGGGACTCGATCCTACGAGCAGTACTTC. Complete variable domain (other parts from reference TRBV28 and TRBJ2-7): DVKVTQSSRYLVKRTGEKVFLECVQDMDHENMFWYRQDPGLGLRLIYFSYDVKMKEKGDIPEGYSVSREKKERFSLILESASTNQTSMYLCASSFAGTRSYEQYFGPGTRLTVT.

On this clone: A much larger clone sits a single nucleotide away, making a read error possible. The chain combines TRBV27 with TRBJ1-2; tentative D call: TRBD1 (6 bases). Trimming took off 5 bases at V and 2 bases at J, with 9 bases between the two ends. Looked up from germline, CDR1 is MNHEY and CDR2 is SMNVEV (reference sequence). The CDR3 length is 13 residues. The CDR3, as DNA: TGTGCCAGCAGTACCGACAGGAACTATGGCTACACCTTC. It is translated as CASSTDRNYGYTF.

The rearrangement links TRBV5-8 to TRBJ1-2; D may be TRBD1 (5 bases). The CDR3 totals 14 residues. Germline V CDR1 and CDR2: SGHTS, YDEGEE. V was trimmed by 1 base and J by 5 bases, leaving 12 bases between them. CDR3 amino acids: CASSLQRGSYGYTF. As DNA, the CDR3 is TGTGCCAGCAGCTTGCAGAGGGGTTCGTATGGCTACACCTTC.

This clone was counted between two and nine times. This chain links TRBV4-2 with TRBJ1-5, with D unclear. The V end lost 0 bases, the J end lost 8 bases, and 5 bases lay between the germline ends. This CDR3 has 12 residues. CDR1 LGHNA and CDR2 YNFKEQ come from the germline V gene. This CDR3 is CASSQDGKPQHF. The CDR3 nucleotides are TGTGCCAGCAGCCAAGACGGAAAGCCCCAGCATTTT.

Notes on this clone: The sample has other DNA sequences that encode this CDR3 too. The rearrangement uses TRBV5-1 and TRBJ2-1, with TRBD1 identical over 12 bases. In germline, CDR1 is SGHRS, CDR2 YFSETQ. This CDR3 region has 15 residues. V gave up 4 bases and J gave up 4 bases; unmatched junction bases: 3. Here the CDR3 reads CASSLGQGAYNEQFF. The DNA of the CDR3 is TGCGCCAGCAGCCTGGGACAGGGGGCTTACAATGAGCAGTTCTTC.

The chain combines TRBV7-8 with TRBJ2-1, with a possible D match to TRBD2 (6 bases). Trimming took 5 bases from V and 0 from J, leaving 11 bases between them. Germline V gene data show CDR1 as SGHVS and CDR2 as FQNEAQ. This CDR3 is built from 15 residues. Here the CDR3 reads CASSQAGPSYNEQFF. The CDR3 nucleotides read TGTGCCAGCAGCCAAGCGGGCCCCTCCTACAATGAGCAGTTCTTC.

The chain combines TRBV27 with TRBJ2-3; 7 bases are a match to TRBD2. The CDR3 extends over 15 amino acids. Germline V lookup: CDR1 MNHEY, CDR2 SMNVEV (reference sequence). The junction had 7 bases not matched to a gene; V was cut back by 3 bases and J by 4 bases. The chain's CDR3 is CASSFVGRRSDTQYF. The CDR3 nucleotides read TGTGCCAGCAGTTTTGTCGGGAGGAGGTCAGATACGCAGTATTTT.

The gene calls are TRBV30 and TRBJ1-4, with D possibly TRBD1 on 6 matching bases. Trimming left V 3 bases short and J 3 bases short, with 8 bases between. The germline gives CDR1 GTSNPN, CDR2 SVGIG (reference sequence). There are 13 residues in the CDR3. The CDR3 is CAWRGTPNEKLFF. CDR3 nucleotides: TGTGCCTGGAGAGGGACACCTAATGAAAAACTGTTTTTT.

The chain has TRBV5-1 and TRBJ1-5; D is perhaps TRBD1 (5 bases). The CDR3 is 14 residues long. CDR1 and CDR2 from the germline V gene are SGHRS and YFSETQ. V dropped 4 bases and J dropped 3 bases, with 11 bases sitting between them. The CDR3 DNA reads TGCGCCAGCAGCCCGGGACGGAACAATCAGCCCCAGCATTTT. Its protein product is CASSPGRNNQPQHF.

Concerning this clone: This likely came from a read error, as a far larger clone is one base away. The V and J genes are TRBV2 and TRBJ1-2; tentatively, D is TRBD1 (5 bases). The CDR3 contains 13 residues. Germline V gene sequence: CDR1 SNHLY, CDR2 FYNNEI. V lost 6 bases, J lost 4 bases, and 12 bases lay in between. CDR3 sequence reads: CASRLDSLYGYTF. The DNA for the CDR3 is TGTGCCAGCAGGCTCGACAGCCTCTATGGCTACACCTTC.

V gene TRBV7-2 combines with J gene TRBJ2-1; perhaps TRBD1 as D (5 bases). The CDR3 contains 15 residues. V was clipped by 4 bases and J by 0 bases, with 10 bases between them. Per germline, CDR1 SGHTA and CDR2 FQGNSA. The CDR3 region is CASSSGSSSYNEQFF. In DNA form, the CDR3 reads TGTGCCAGCAGCTCAGGGTCTAGCTCCTACAATGAGCAGTTCTTC.

The rearrangement joins TRBV28 to TRBJ2-5; 11 positions agree with TRBD1. CDR1 is MDHEN, CDR2 SYDVKM, per germline. V shed 6 bases, J shed 6 bases, and the junction held 15 bases outside the gene matches. The CDR3 runs 17 residues. The CDR3 region has the DNA TGTGCCAGCAGCGCGAACGGACAGGGGGCCGTTAGAAAGACCCAGTACTTC. Protein product: CASSANGQGAVRKTQYF.

The rearrangement links TRBV10-3 to TRBJ2-5, with D tentatively TRBD2 (5 bases). Per germline, CDR1 ENHRY and CDR2 SYGVKD. This CDR3 is 13 amino acids long. Trimming removed 3 bases from V and 2 bases from J, with 7 bases in between. CDR3: CAISDGRQETQYF. CDR3 in DNA: TGTGCCATCAGTGATGGGAGACAAGAGACCCAGTACTTC.

This clone was detected once. The V gene is TRBV7-6, the J gene TRBJ2-1, with TRBD2 matching over 10 bases. CDR1 and CDR2 from the germline V gene are SGHVS and FNYEAQ. This CDR3 is built from 16 residues. The V and J ends lost 5 bases and 8 bases, in that order; junction bases with no gene match: 12. The CDR3 DNA follows: TGTGCCAGCAGCGACCCCGGGCTAGCGGGAGATTATGAGCAGTTCTTC. Its protein product is CASSDPGLAGDYEQFF.

Comment on this clone: Its ends do not fully match the called genes, so a read error is possible. The chain carries TRBV6-6 and TRBJ1-5; D gene ambiguous. The CDR3 loop spans 15 amino acids. Germline V gene data show CDR1 as MNHNY and CDR2 as SVGAGI (reference sequence). CDR3 sequence (DNA): TGTGCCAGCAGCCCCGTGTGGATTAGCGATCAGCCCCAGCATTTT. This encodes CASSPVWISDQPQHF.

This clone has only a few counts. At the DNA level, this CDR3 is encoded by other sequences in the same sample as well. The V gene is TRBV6-4, the J gene TRBJ2-1; D may be TRBD1 (6 bases). The CDR3 has 14 residues. Germline V lookup: CDR1 MRHNA, CDR2 SNTAGT. V gave up 4 bases and J gave up 8 bases, with 15 bases separating them. The CDR3 nucleotides are TGTGCCAGCAGTGGGGGGCTAGCTGGGGATGAGCAGTTCTTC. Its translation: CASSGGLAGDEQFF.

V usage is TRBV19 and J usage is TRBJ1-4; no firm D call. CDR3 length: 15 residues. Trimming removed 5 bases from V and 5 bases from J, with 15 bases in between. Germline V gene lookup returns CDR1 LNHDA and CDR2 SQIVND (reference sequence). CDR3 DNA sequence: TGTGCCAGTAGTTCCTCGAGGGCCTCCAATGAAAAACTGTTTTTT. This codes for CASSSSRASNEKLFF.

The chain carries TRBV27 and TRBJ1-5, with D possibly being TRBD1 (6 bases). V was trimmed by 0 bases and J by 6 bases, leaving 12 bases between them. Germline assignment: CDR1 MNHEY and CDR2 SMNVEV (reference sequence). The CDR3 has 15 residues. The DNA for the CDR3 is TGTGCCAGCAGTTTATCGATAGGGGGAGGTCAGCCCCAGCATTTT. Its protein is CASSLSIGGGQPQHF.

The V gene is TRBV11-2, the J gene TRBJ1-3; no reliable D call. V lost 1 base, J lost 2 bases, and 9 bases lay in between. Germline CDR1 and CDR2: SGHAT and FQNNGV. This CDR3 is 15 amino acids long. CDR3 in DNA: TGTGCCAGCAGCTTAGCCTTTGAACCTGGAAACACCATATATTTT. Protein: CASSLAFEPGNTIYF. The variable domain in full, with the rest retrieved from reference TRBV11-2 and TRBJ1-3, is EAGVAQSPRYKIIEKRQSVAFWCNPISGHATLYWYQQILGQGPKLLIQFQNNGVVDDSQLPKDRFSAERLKGVDSTLKIQPAKLEDSAVYLCASSLAFEPGNTIYFGEGSWLTVV.

This clone was counted a single time. The chain combines TRBV6-6 with TRBJ1-3, with D unclear. Trimming took off 2 bases at V and 4 bases at J, with 12 bases between the two ends. The germline CDR1 and CDR2 sequences are MNHNY and SVGAGI (reference sequence). The CDR3 spans 15 residues. As DNA, the CDR3 is TGTGCCAGCAGTTACCTGTCGAGGCAAGGAAACACCATATATTTT. Its protein product is CASSYLSRQGNTIYF.

Only a few counts were recorded for this clone. The rearrangement links TRBV6-5 to TRBJ2-2; 13 positions match TRBD2. The CDR3 contains 15 residues. J lost 3 bases, V lost 5 bases, and 0 bases had no gene match. The germline CDR1 and CDR2 sequences are MNHEY and SVGAGI. The CDR3, as DNA: TGTGCCAGCAGTGGGACTAGCGGGGACACCGGGGAGCTGTTTTTT. Protein: CASSGTSGDTGELFF.

The CDR3 region has the DNA TGTGCCAGCAGCCCTGGGGGGGTTCTAGCGGCAGCTGAGCAGTTCTTC. This translates into CASSPGGVLAAAEQFF. The V gene is TRBV7-9, the J gene TRBJ2-1; TRBD2 matches at 7 bases. V was clipped by 5 bases and J by 9 bases; unmatched bases: 16. CDR1 SEHNR and CDR2 FQNEAQ come from the germline V gene (reference sequence). This CDR3 has 16 residues.

The CDR3 is CASSPRLAGIYEQYF. CDR3 DNA: TGTGCCAGCAGCCCCCGACTAGCGGGAATATACGAGCAGTACTTC. This sequence joins TRBV11-2 and TRBJ2-7; TRBD2 matches at 11 bases. Germline CDR1 and CDR2: SGHAT and FQNNGV. V dropped 5 bases and J dropped 4; count of bases not matched to a gene: 7. This CDR3 has 15 amino acids.

DNA for the CDR3: TGTGCCAGCAGTGACACCGGGAGCTCAGATACGCAGTATTTT. Translating it yields CASSDTGSSDTQYF. J is TRBJ2-3 and V is TRBV6-4, with TRBD2 as a possible D gene (6 bases). The CDR3 spans 14 residues. Looked up from germline, CDR1 is MRHNA and CDR2 is SNTAGT. Trimming pared 2 bases from V and 4 bases from J, leaving 10 bases between.

The chain joins TRBV7-2 to TRBJ2-3, with a tentative D call TRBD2 (5 bases). V lost 3 bases, J lost 4 bases, and 14 bases lay in between. The CDR3 is 15 residues long. From germline, CDR1 is SGHTA and CDR2 FQGNSA. Here the CDR3 DNA reads TGTGCCAGCAGCTTGCTCTTCCGGGAACCAGATACGCAGTATTTT. Its protein product is CASSLLFREPDTQYF.